This is a list of T cell receptor beta chains from one sample in a study of long-term antiretroviral therapy in people with HIV. Using immunoSEQ multiplex PCR, the repertoire was profiled, and TCRdb retains in-frame clones only, with some absent. Of about 40,000 clones listed, approximately 89% are singletons. Sample: unsorted PBMCs, taken 0.1 years before starting antiretroviral therapy. These receptors came from a woman aged 45-65 years with HIV. Each CDR3 is given with its conserved first and last residue. A D gene is named only where the DNA matches it firmly. Some rows have no size entry. The others give once, few or many, or a class for an expanded clone.

size	D	V	J	DNA	CDR3
few	NA	TRBV7-2	TRBJ1-6	TGTGCCAGCAGCTACCGTCCCGGGTGGGAGAATTCACCCCTCCACTTT	CASSYRPGWENSPLHF
NA	TRBD1	TRBV11-2	TRBJ1-1	TGTGCCAGCAGCCCTACCAACGGACAGGGCGAACCTTTCTTT	CASSPTNGQGEPFF
NA	NA	TRBV7-3	TRBJ1-1	TGTGCCAGCGGCACAGGCAGTCAAGCTTTCTTT	CASGTGSQAFF
once	TRBD2	TRBV4-2	TRBJ2-7	TGTGCCAGCAGCCAAGTGGGAGGGTCTCTCTCCTACGAGCAGTACTTC	CASSQVGGSLSYEQYF
NA	NA	TRBV15	TRBJ2-7	TGTGCCACCAGCAGAGACAGGGAGTTAAGGAGGGAGCAGTACTTC	CATSRDRELRREQYF
NA	NA	TRBV5-1	TRBJ2-7	TGCGCCAGCAGGAATTCTTACGAGCAGTACTTC	CASRNSYEQYF
NA	TRBD1	TRBV14	TRBJ2-3	TGTGCCAGCACCCAGAGAACAGGGGGAGGAGATACGCAGTATTTT	CASTQRTGGGDTQYF
NA	NA	TRBV7-8	TRBJ1-5	TGTGCCAGCAGCGTTGAGGGGCTTGGGCCCCAGCATTTT	CASSVEGLGPQHF
few	NA	TRBV6-5	TRBJ1-2	TGTGCCAGCAGTTACCTTGGGCAGTCTGGCGGCGGCTACACCTTC	CASSYLGQSGGGYTF
NA	NA	TRBV9	TRBJ1-1	TGTGCCAGCAGCGTAGAACAGGCCAACACTGAAGCTTTCTTT	CASSVEQANTEAFF
few	NA	TRBV11-2	TRBJ1-2	TGTGCCAGCAGCTTAGATCGAACGGATGGCTACACCTTC	CASSLDRTDGYTF
NA	TRBD2	TRBV5-1	TRBJ2-7	TGCGCCAGCAGCTCGGGACTAGCGGGGGGAACTCGTACCTACGAGCAGTACTTC	CASSSGLAGGTRTYEQYF
NA	NA	TRBV6-6	TRBJ2-5	TGTGCCAGCAGTTACTCCATCGAGACCCAGTACTTC	CASSYSIETQYF
NA	NA	TRBV10-3	TRBJ1-3	TGTGCCATCAGTGAGTCGGACATCGCATCTGGAAACACCATATATTTT	CAISESDIASGNTIYF
NA	NA	TRBV4-1	TRBJ1-2	TGCGCCAGCAGCCAGCCAGGGACCTATGGCTACACCTTC	CASSQPGTYGYTF
NA	NA	TRBV19	TRBJ1-2	TGTGCCAGTAGTTCCGATTCGTCCGGGTTTGACTACACCTTC	CASSSDSSGFDYTF
NA	NA	TRBV10-3	TRBJ1-6	TGTGCCAAGAGGAGTTCGGGGGATTCACCCCTCCACTTT	CAKRSSGDSPLHF
NA	TRBD1	TRBV19	TRBJ2-7	TGTGCCAGCTCACAGGGGCCGGGCTTCTACGAGCAGTACTTC	CASSQGPGFYEQYF
NA	TRBD2	TRBV27	TRBJ2-1	TGTGCCAGCAGTATCCTCTTGCGGGGGGGCTTTGGTGAGCAGTTCTTC	CASSILLRGGFGEQFF
few	NA	TRBV2	TRBJ1-6	TGTGCCAGCACGTGGAGCTCCTATAATTCACCCCTCCACTTT	CASTWSSYNSPLHF
NA	NA	TRBV7-2	TRBJ2-3	TGTGCCAGCAGCTTAGCCCCTTTGACAGATACGCAGTATTTT	CASSLAPLTDTQYF
NA	NA	TRBV11-3	TRBJ2-7	TGTGCCAGCAGCCCCTCGACCGGGACCCCCTTCGAGCAGTACTTC	CASSPSTGTPFEQYF
once	TRBD1	TRBV7-9	TRBJ2-7	TGTGCCAGCAGCCTAGCCGGGACAGGTGCCGCCTACGAGCAGTACTTC	CASSLAGTGAAYEQYF
NA	NA	TRBV27	TRBJ1-2	TGTGCCAGCAGCCTCACTACAGGGATTAACTATGGCTACACCTTC	CASSLTTGINYGYTF
NA	TRBD1	TRBV18	TRBJ2-7	TGTGCCAGCTCAGCGAACAGGGGGTCGGCCTACGAGCAGTACTTC	CASSANRGSAYEQYF
NA	TRBD2	TRBV6-6	TRBJ2-2	TGTGCCAGCAGTCCGGGACTAGCGGGGGGCACCGGGGAGCTGTTTTTT	CASSPGLAGGTGELFF
once	TRBD1	TRBV7-7	TRBJ2-1	TGTGCTAGCAGCCAGGACAGGGCTAATGAGCAGTTCTTC	CASSQDRANEQFF
NA	NA	TRBV11-3	TRBJ1-6	TGTGCCAGCAGCCCAACCAACAGCGCCGATGGGAATTCACCCCTCCACTTT	CASSPTNSADGNSPLHF
NA	NA	TRBV7-2	TRBJ2-3	TGTGCCAGCAGCTTGAGGCGCTCAGATACGCAGTATTTT	CASSLRRSDTQYF
NA	TRBD1	TRBV6-6	TRBJ1-2	TGTGCCAGCAGTACCCGACAGGGCTTTTATGGCTACACCTTC	CASSTRQGFYGYTF
NA	NA	TRBV5-4	TRBJ2-5	TGTGCCAGCAGCTTGCAAGCAGGGTGGGAGACCCAGTACTTC	CASSLQAGWETQYF
NA	NA	TRBV2	TRBJ2-4	TGTGCCAGCAGGGATGGTGTATTAGCCAAAAACATTCAGTACTTC	CASRDGVLAKNIQYF
NA	TRBD1	TRBV5-8	TRBJ1-5	TGTGCCAGCAGCTGGACAGGGAATAGCAATCAGCCCCAGCATTTT	CASSWTGNSNQPQHF
NA	NA	TRBV7-7	TRBJ2-2	TGTGCTAGCAGCTTACTAAGGGACACCGGGGAGCTGTTTTTT	CASSLLRDTGELFF
NA	NA	TRBV19	TRBJ1-2	TGTGCCAGTAGTAACCGGGGCCCCTCAAGCTACACCTTC	CASSNRGPSSYTF
NA	NA	TRBV4-1	TRBJ2-7	TGCGCCAGCAGCCAAGCTTCTGGCGGAAGGGGTCTCGAGCAGTACTTC	CASSQASGGRGLEQYF
NA	NA	TRBV30	TRBJ2-3	TGTGCCTGGACCGTCCGGGGGCGGGCAGATACGCAGTATTTT	CAWTVRGRADTQYF
NA	NA	TRBV7-2	TRBJ1-5	TGTGCCAGCAGCTTACGGGGTAGTCAGCCCCAGCATTTT	CASSLRGSQPQHF
NA	NA	TRBV9	TRBJ2-3	TGTGCCAGCAGCGTAGTCCCGGACCCAGATACGCAGTATTTT	CASSVVPDPDTQYF
NA	NA	TRBV15	TRBJ2-5	TGTGCCACCAGCAGAGTTCTCCGAGAAGAGACCCAGTACTTC	CATSRVLREETQYF
NA	NA	TRBV19	TRBJ1-1	TGTGCCAGTGGATATGAGGGCACTGAAGCTTTCTTT	CASGYEGTEAFF
NA	NA	TRBV7-9	TRBJ2-3	TGTGCCAGCAGCTGGCAGGGCACAGATACGCAGTATTTT	CASSWQGTDTQYF
once	NA	TRBV7-6	TRBJ1-1	TGTGCCAGCAGCGCCTCGGTGGGCACTGAAGCTTTCTTT	CASSASVGTEAFF
NA	TRBD2	TRBV11-1	TRBJ2-1	TGTGCCAGCAGCTTACTTAGCGGGGGTTACAATGAGCAGTTCTTC	CASSLLSGGYNEQFF
once	NA	TRBV11-3	TRBJ1-3	TGTGCCAGCAGCAAATTTACAGGAATCAGCTCTGGAAACACCATATATTTT	CASSKFTGISSGNTIYF
NA	NA	TRBV7-2	TRBJ1-2	TGTGCCAGCAGCTTAGCGGCAGGGACCTATGGCTACACCTTC	CASSLAAGTYGYTF
once	NA	TRBV10-3	TRBJ2-2	TGTGCCATCAGTGACAAAGGGCTCACCGGGGAGCTGTTTTTT	CAISDKGLTGELFF
NA	NA	TRBV5-1	TRBJ1-4	TGTGCCAGCAGCAGCGGGGGGGGTGTCCATGAAAAACTGTTTTTT	CASSSGGGVHEKLFF
NA	TRBD2	TRBV29-1	TRBJ2-1	TGCAGCGTTGAATGGGCTAGCGGCCCCTTCGAGCGGTTCTTC	CSVEWASGPFERFF
NA	NA	TRBV18	TRBJ1-4	TGTGCCAGCTCACCAAGATGGCAGGATGAAAAACTGTTTTTT	CASSPRWQDEKLFF
NA	TRBD1	TRBV2	TRBJ1-5	TGTGCCAGCAGTGACAGGGGGAGCAATCAGCCCCAGCATTTT	CASSDRGSNQPQHF
NA	NA	TRBV30	TRBJ1-6	TGTGCCTGGCGGGGCGAACGGGCAGGAAATTCACCCCTCCACTTT	CAWRGERAGNSPLHF
NA	NA	TRBV2	TRBJ2-2	TGTGCCAGCAGTGGACGAGCCCTAGCTTCGGACGGGGAGCTGTTTTTT	CASSGRALASDGELFF
NA	NA	TRBV30	TRBJ1-1	TGTGCCTGGAGCCCGAAAGCTTTCTTT	CAWSPKAFF
NA	NA	TRBV7-2	TRBJ1-3	TGTGCCAGCAGCCCCCGGGGGGGCGCCGGTATTAATACTGGAAACACCATATATTTT	CASSPRGGAGINTGNTIYF
NA	TRBD2	TRBV10-1	TRBJ2-1	TGCGCCAGCAGTGGGGGGTTTCTAGCGGCTGCAAATGAGCAGTTCTTC	CASSGGFLAAANEQFF
NA	TRBD2	TRBV5-1	TRBJ2-5	TGCGCCAGCAGCTTGTATTATGGGACTAGCGGGGAGCCGCCACAGACCCAGTACTTC	CASSLYYGTSGEPPQTQYF
NA	TRBD1	TRBV2	TRBJ1-1	TGTGCCAGCAGTGAAGGGCTTGGACAGGGATCGACTGAAGCTTTCTTT	CASSEGLGQGSTEAFF
NA	TRBD1	TRBV28	TRBJ2-5	TGTGCCAGCAGTTTAATGCAGACAGGGATCGAGACCCAGTACTTC	CASSLMQTGIETQYF
NA	TRBD2	TRBV2	TRBJ2-1	TGTGCCAGCAATCTAGGGGGGACTAGCGGGGGCAGGGAGCAGTTCTTC	CASNLGGTSGGREQFF